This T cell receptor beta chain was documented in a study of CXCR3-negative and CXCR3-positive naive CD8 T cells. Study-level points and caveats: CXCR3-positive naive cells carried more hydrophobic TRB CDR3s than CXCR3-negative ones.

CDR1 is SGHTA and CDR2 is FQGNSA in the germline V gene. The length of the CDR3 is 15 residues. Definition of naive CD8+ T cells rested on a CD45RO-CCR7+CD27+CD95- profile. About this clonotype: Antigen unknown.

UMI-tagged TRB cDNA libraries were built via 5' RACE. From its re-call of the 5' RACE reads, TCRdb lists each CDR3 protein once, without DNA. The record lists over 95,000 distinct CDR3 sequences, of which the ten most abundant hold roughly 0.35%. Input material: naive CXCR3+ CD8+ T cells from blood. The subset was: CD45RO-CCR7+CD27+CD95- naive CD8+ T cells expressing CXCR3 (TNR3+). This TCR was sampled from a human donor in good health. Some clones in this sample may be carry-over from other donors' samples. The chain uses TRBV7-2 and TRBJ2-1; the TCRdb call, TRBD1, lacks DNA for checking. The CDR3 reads CASSLGGTGVNEQFF.